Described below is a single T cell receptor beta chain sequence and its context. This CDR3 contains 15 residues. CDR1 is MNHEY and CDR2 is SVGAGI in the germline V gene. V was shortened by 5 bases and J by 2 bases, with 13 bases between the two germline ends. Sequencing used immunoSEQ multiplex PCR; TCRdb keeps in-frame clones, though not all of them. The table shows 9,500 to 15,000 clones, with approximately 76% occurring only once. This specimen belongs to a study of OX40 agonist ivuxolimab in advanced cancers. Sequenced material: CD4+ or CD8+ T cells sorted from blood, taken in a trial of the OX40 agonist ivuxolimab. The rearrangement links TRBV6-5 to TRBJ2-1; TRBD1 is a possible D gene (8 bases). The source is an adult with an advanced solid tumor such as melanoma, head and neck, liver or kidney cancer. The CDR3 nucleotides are TGTGCCAGCAGTCTACAGGGGGGGACCTACAATGAGCAGTTCTTC. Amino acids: CASSLQGGTYNEQFF.